This T cell receptor (beta chain) was sequenced in a study of cytomegalovirus exposure and HLA in healthy donors. The PCR contained 60 Vbeta and 13 Jbeta primers. This table comes from immunoSEQ multiplex PCR, and its TCRdb copy is limited to in-frame clones, with some not included. This table has around 93,000 clones, 70% to 85% appearing once. This CDR3 region has 13 residues. Germline-derived CDR1 and CDR2 are SGHRS and YFSETQ. V was clipped by 5 bases and J by 4 bases, with 11 bases between them. Specimen: PBMCs. The TCR sequence derives from a man aged 50-59 years in good health and CMV-seronegative. The gene calls are TRBV5-1 and TRBJ2-3; D is possibly TRBD2 (6 bases). CDR3 DNA: TGCGCCAGCAGGGAGGGAGCGGCAGATACGCAGTATTTT. As protein: CASREGAADTQYF.